These 21 T cell receptor beta chains came from one sample sequenced in a study of graft-versus-host responses after intestinal transplantation. The antigens of these receptors remain unknown. This table comes from immunoSEQ multiplex PCR, and its TCRdb copy is limited to in-frame clones, with some not included. This sample has some 90,000 clones, with roughly 92% found just once. The input for sequencing was unstimulated CD8+ T cells sorted from spleen or lymph node cells, taken before transplant. The origin of the receptors is a human donor who was the organ donor for an intestinal transplant.

V gene TRBV5-4 combines with J gene TRBJ2-2, with 9 bases fitting TRBD1. This CDR3 spans 14 amino acids. Trimming removed 4 bases from V and 6 bases from J; junction bases left unmatched: 4. Germline V lookup: CDR1 SGHNT, CDR2 YYREEE (reference sequence). CDR3 amino acids: CASSGQGSPGELFF. In DNA, the CDR3 is TGTGCCAGCAGCGGACAGGGGTCCCCCGGGGAGCTGTTTTTT. The whole variable domain, filled in from reference TRBV5-4 and TRBJ2-2, reads ETGVTQSPTHLIKTRGQQVTLRCSSQSGHNTVSWYQQALGQGPQFIFQYYREEENGRGNFPPRFSGLQFPNYSSELNVNALELDDSALYLCASSGQGSPGELFFGEGSRLTVL.

This clone was observed a handful of times. The V gene is TRBV7-9, the J gene TRBJ1-2; D remains ambiguous. The length of the CDR3 is 14 residues. Germline assignment: CDR1 SEHNR and CDR2 FQNEAQ (reference sequence). Trimming removed 4 bases at V and 7 bases at J, with 16 bases between. CDR3 sequence: CASSSTSALGGYTF. CDR3 nucleotides: TGTGCCAGCAGCTCCACGTCCGCGCTTGGTGGCTACACCTTC.

The genes are TRBV5-4 and TRBJ2-5; TRBD1 matches 7 bases. The CDR3 is made up of 13 amino acids. With 4 bases clipped from V and 5 bases from J, the junction kept 5 bases outside the gene matches. Germline V gene data show CDR1 as SGHNT and CDR2 as YYREEE (reference sequence). CDR3 protein: CASSATGWETQYF. The CDR3 DNA sequence: TGTGCCAGCAGCGCGACAGGGTGGGAGACCCAGTACTTC.

The chain uses TRBV12-5 and TRBJ2-3; D is possibly TRBD2 (6 bases). The CDR3 is made up of 14 amino acids. Germline V CDR1 and CDR2: LGHNT, FRNRAP. V lost 3 bases and J 2 bases, leaving 9 bases between the germline ends. The CDR3 sequence: CASGLGGATDTQYF. The CDR3 nucleotides read TGTGCTAGTGGTTTAGGAGGGGCCACAGATACGCAGTATTTT.

The chain joins TRBV19 to TRBJ2-1; possible D gene TRBD2, 5 bases. Trimming cost V 3 bases and J 8 bases, with 8 bases left between them. The CDR3 covers 12 residues. Germline values: CDR1 LNHDA, CDR2 SQIVND (reference sequence). This chain's CDR3 is CASSMDSDEQFF. As DNA, the CDR3 is TGTGCCAGTAGTATGGATAGCGATGAGCAGTTCTTC.

The chain recombines TRBV7-2 with TRBJ2-3; 13 nucleotides line up with TRBD2. The CDR3 consists of 16 residues. From germline, CDR1 is SGHTA and CDR2 FQGNSA. Trimming removed 5 bases from V and 6 bases from J; junction bases left unmatched: 8. Here the CDR3 reads CASSEGLAGTRDTQYF. Written as DNA, the CDR3 is TGTGCCAGCAGCGAGGGACTAGCGGGGACCCGGGATACGCAGTATTTT.

J is TRBJ2-3 and V is TRBV7-2, with TRBD2 matching over 12 bases. The V segment lost 7 bases and the J segment 1 base; nucleotides outside the gene matches: 3. Germline values: CDR1 SGHTA, CDR2 FQGNSA. CDR3 length: 15 amino acids. This CDR3 is CASKLAGGRTDTQYF. The DNA for the CDR3 is TGTGCCAGCAAACTAGCGGGGGGTCGCACAGATACGCAGTATTTT.

V is TRBV6-1 and J is TRBJ1-5, with a weak D call TRBD1 (6 bases). CDR3 length equals 15 residues. Germline CDR1 MNHNS, CDR2 SASEGT. The V gene lost 7 bases and the J gene lost 0 bases, with 13 bases spanning the gap. This CDR3 is CASIPTGISNQPQHF. CDR3 DNA sequence: TGTGCCAGCATACCGACAGGAATTAGCAATCAGCCCCAGCATTTT.

The chain combines TRBV19 with TRBJ1-2, with D unclear. V lost 5 bases and J 0 bases, leaving 10 bases between the germline ends. Per germline, CDR1 LNHDA and CDR2 SQIVND (reference sequence). This CDR3 contains 14 residues. The CDR3 is CASSVTAANYGYTF. CDR3 nucleotide sequence: TGTGCCAGTAGTGTAACAGCAGCTAACTATGGCTACACCTTC.

The rearrangement links TRBV4-3 to TRBJ2-5, with D maybe TRBD1 (6 bases). With the DNA end fitting TRBJ2-7 better, the J assignment may be wrong. The germline gives CDR1 LGHNA, CDR2 YSLEER. There are 13 residues in the CDR3. The CDR3 DNA is TGCGCCAGCAGCCCCGGACAGTCCTACGAGCAGTACTTC. Translation: CASSPGQSYEQYF.

This clone has only one observation. The chain has TRBV7-3 and TRBJ2-5; weak D call: TRBD2 (5 bases). Germline V CDR1 and CDR2: SGHTA, FQGTGA. Trimming pared 5 bases from V and 5 bases from J, leaving 15 bases between. This CDR3 is built from 14 residues. The CDR3 spells CASSPGGSWETQYF. CDR3 sequence (DNA): TGTGCCAGCAGCCCCGGAGGAAGTTGGGAGACCCAGTACTTC.

The chain uses TRBV4-3 and TRBJ1-5, with 7 bases lining up with TRBD1. Germline V gives CDR1 LGHNA, CDR2 YSLEER. The CDR3 sequence is 15 residues long. J gave up 7 bases and V 0 bases, and 6 bases lay outside the gene matches. CDR3 sequence reads: CASSQDGGGEQPQHF. The DNA of the CDR3 is TGCGCCAGCAGCCAAGATGGAGGGGGCGAACAGCCCCAGCATTTT.

The gene calls are TRBV4-3 and TRBJ1-1; no firm D call. This CDR3 comprises 16 residues. The ends were cut back, 1 base at V and 0 bases at J, with 12 bases in the middle. Germline CDR1 is LGHNA and CDR2 is YSLEER. CDR3 region: CASSQGPDFLNTEAFF. CDR3 nucleotide sequence: TGCGCCAGCAGCCAAGGGCCTGATTTTTTGAACACTGAAGCTTTCTTT.

CDR3 region: CASSFLTTGTANTGELFF. CDR3 bases: TGTGCCAGCAGTTTCCTTACCACCGGGACAGCTAACACCGGGGAGCTGTTTTTT. The chain has TRBV27 and TRBJ2-2; 7 nucleotides match TRBD1. The CDR3 covers 18 residues. Trimming removed 3 bases from V and 2 bases from J; junction bases left unmatched: 12. Looked up from germline, CDR1 is MNHEY and CDR2 is SMNVEV (reference sequence).

The rearrangement joins TRBV7-3 to TRBJ2-3; D might be TRBD2 (6 bases). Trimming took 3 bases from V and 5 from J, leaving 12 bases between them. The CDR3 sequence is 14 residues long. Germline lookup yields CDR1 SGHTA and CDR2 FQGTGA. The CDR3 region is CASSLNGGVDTQYF. The CDR3 DNA reads as TGTGCCAGCAGCTTGAACGGGGGAGTAGATACGCAGTATTTT.

The V and J genes are TRBV4-3 and TRBJ2-1; 8 bases fit TRBD1. From germline, CDR1 is LGHNA and CDR2 YSLEER. The CDR3 totals 16 residues. V was clipped by 4 bases and J by 2 bases; unmatched bases: 7. The CDR3 loop reads CASSRGTGQPYNEQFF. The CDR3, as DNA: TGCGCCAGCAGCCGTGGGACAGGACAACCCTACAATGAGCAGTTCTTC.

The rearrangement joins TRBV7-2 to TRBJ2-5, with 7 bases aligning to TRBD1. The CDR3 has 14 amino acids. Germline CDR1 SGHTA, CDR2 FQGNSA. Germline trimming cut 1 base from V and 5 bases from J; bases unmatched to any gene: 4. For the CDR3, the DNA is TGTGCCAGCAGCTTAGAACAGGGGCGGGAGACCCAGTACTTC. Amino acid sequence: CASSLEQGRETQYF.

This rearrangement joins TRBV5-8 to TRBJ1-2, with D perhaps matching TRBD1 (5 bases). Deletions cut 0 bases from V and 5 bases from J, with 5 bases between. The CDR3 extends over 12 amino acids. CDR1 is SGHTS and CDR2 is YDEGEE in the germline V gene. The CDR3 DNA reads as TGTGCCAGCAGCTTGGGACAGTATGGCTACACCTTC. It translates to CASSLGQYGYTF.

This chain uses TRBV28 with TRBJ2-5; 10 bases are a match to TRBD1. CDR1 is MDHEN, CDR2 SYDVKM, per germline. The CDR3 spans 15 residues. With V trimmed by 6 bases and J by 5 bases, 9 bases remained unmatched. DNA of the CDR3: TGTGCCAGCAGCGATAGACAGGGGGCTTGGGAGACCCAGTACTTC. It specifies CASSDRQGAWETQYF.

This rearrangement joins TRBV5-1 to TRBJ1-1, with D tentatively TRBD1 (5 bases). The CDR3 loop spans 14 amino acids. Deletions cut 5 bases from V and 1 base from J, with 12 bases between. Germline values: CDR1 SGHRS, CDR2 YFSETQ. Here the CDR3 DNA reads TGCGCCAGCAGTTGGGGCCGTTGGAACACTGAAGCTTTCTTT. As protein: CASSWGRWNTEAFF.

A remark on this clone: Other DNA sequences within the sample encode an identical CDR3. The J gene is TRBJ2-3, the V gene TRBV7-2; TRBD2 matches at 8 bases. Losses at the gene ends were 1 base for V and 3 bases for J; bases not matched to a gene: 3. The CDR3 length is 15 residues. Germline-derived CDR1 and CDR2 are SGHTA and FQGNSA. The CDR3 loop reads CASSLVSGGTDTQYF. The CDR3 coding sequence is TGTGCCAGCAGCTTAGTGTCGGGGGGGACAGATACGCAGTATTTT.